The 3 T cell receptor beta chains below come from one sample, sequenced in a study. TCRdb ran MiXCR on the 5' RACE reads and lists one entry per CDR3 protein. This table has around 30,000 distinct CDR3 sequences, 26% appearing once. The sample taken for sequencing was naive CD4+ T cells sorted from a lymph node. Subset specified: naive CD4+ T cells, CD4+CD45RA+CD25-. The receptors come from a female donor with breast cancer.

The chain combines TRBV7-9 with TRBJ2-7; TRBD2 might be the D (6 bases). The germline V gene has CDR1 SEHNR and CDR2 FQNEAQ (reference sequence). The V gene lost 3 bases and the J gene lost 2 bases, with 14 bases spanning the gap. CDR3 size: 15 residues. Here the CDR3 DNA reads TGTGCCAGCAGCTTGGGTAGCGGAGATACCTACGAGCAGTACTTC. Protein sequence: CASSLGSGDTYEQYF.

As to this clonotype: At one boundary the junction diverges from the germline segment, which might be a read error. The J gene is TRBJ1-3, the V gene TRBV7-6; D is perhaps TRBD1 (5 bases). Germline V CDR1 and CDR2: SGHVS, FNYEAQ. There are 14 residues in the CDR3. The CDR3 DNA reads TGTGCCAGTAGCTACTACTCCGCCAGGGACACCATATATTTT. Translated, it gives CASSYYSARDTIYF.

The chain recombines TRBV18 with TRBJ2-5; D is unclear. Trimming left V 8 bases short and J 2 bases short, with 6 bases between. CDR3 length: 11 amino acids. Per germline, CDR1 KGHSH and CDR2 LQKENI. CDR3: CASGWQETQYF. CDR3 nucleotides: TGTGCCAGCGGCTGGCAAGAGACCCAGTACTTC. Together with reference TRBV18 and TRBJ2-5, the CDR3 gives the full variable domain: NAGVMQNPRHLVRRRGQEARLRCSPMKGHSHVYWYRQLPEEGLKFMVYLQKENIIDESGMPKERFSAEFPKEGPSILRIQQVVRGDSAAYFCASGWQETQYFGPGTRLLVL.